This T cell receptor (beta chain) derives from a study of shared clonotypes between healthy human individuals. General study results and limits: Sorted-subset sequencing, rarefaction showed, was incomplete despite large depth.

CDR1 and CDR2 (germline): SGHTA, FQGNSA. The CDR3 contains 15 residues. V lost 5 bases to trimming and J lost 0 bases, with 8 bases between them. Concerning this clone itself: Antigen specificity is unknown.

Libraries were prepared by immunoSEQ multiplex PCR; TCRdb keeps only in-frame clonotypes and omits some of them. Of 980,000 or so clones listed, over 75% are singletons. The chain employs TRBV7-2 and TRBJ2-6; the D gene is possibly TRBD1 (6 bases). This sequence originates from a man younger than 30 in good health. Sample: memory CD4+ T cells sorted from blood. Described subset: CD45RA-negative fraction. CDR3: CASSVDSSGANVLTF. CDR3 DNA sequence: TGTGCCAGCAGCGTGGACAGCTCTGGGGCCAACGTCCTGACTTTC.